Listed below are T cell receptor beta chains from one sample, sequenced in a study of T-cell reconstitution after alpha-beta-depleted transplantation in children. TCRdb re-analysed the PCR reads in MiXCR, keeping a single row per CDR3 protein. Found here are about 400,000 distinct CDR3 sequences, roughly 20% of them singletons; the top ten hold 3.5% to 4%. The specimen comprised PBMCs from the stem cell graft donor, sampled from the stem cell graft. The source of these receptors is a human donor who donated a stem cell graft to a child with acute myeloid leukemia. The CDR3 runs from the conserved cysteine through the conserved F or W. A D gene is named only where the DNA matches it firmly. Clone size is stated in some rows and not others, as once, few, many or a class when expanded.

cdr3_nt	cdr3_aa	j_call	d_call	clone_size	v_call
TGCAGTGCTAGATCGAAGACTAGCGGGAGGGCAAACATTCAGTACTTC	CSARSKTSGRANIQYF	TRBJ2-4	TRBD2	.	TRBV20-1
TGTGCCAGCAGTTTCATGACTGAAGCTTTCTTT	CASSFMTEAFF	TRBJ1-1	.	few	TRBV12-3/TRBV12-4
TGCAGCGTTGGAGGTGTCTACAGGGCCTCGAACACCGGGGAGCTGTTTTTT	CSVGGVYRASNTGELFF	TRBJ2-2	.	many	TRBV29-1
TGCAGTGTAGCAATCACCAATGAGCAGTTCTTC	CSVAITNEQFF	TRBJ2-1	.	medium-sized	TRBV20-1
TGCAGTGTTCGTACTAGCGGGGGCTCCTACGAGCAGTACTTC	CSVRTSGGSYEQYF	TRBJ2-7	TRBD2	.	TRBV20-1
TGTGCCAGCAGCAAAGATCCGGAGCTGCGGGAGGAAAAAGATACGCAGTATTTT	CASSKDPELREEKDTQYF	TRBJ2-3	.	.	TRBV21-1
TGCAGTGCTAGTAGCGGGCACAGGGGTCCCTCTGGAAACACCATATATTTT	CSASSGHRGPSGNTIYF	TRBJ1-3	TRBD1	few	TRBV20-1
TGCGCCAGCCCCGTTGGGGGGAACACCGGGGAGCTGTTTTTT	CASPVGGNTGELFF	TRBJ2-2	.	once	TRBV10-1
TGCGCCAGCAGCAAAACAGGAGGAGGGAGCTCTGGAAACACCATATATTTT	CASSKTGGGSSGNTIYF	TRBJ1-3	.	few	TRBV5-1
TGTGCCAGCAGCTTATTCTCAGGGTCTGGGGCCAACGTCCTGACTTTC	CASSLFSGSGANVLTF	TRBJ2-6	.	many	TRBV11-1
TGCAGTGCTCCCCCACAGGGAGGGTTAGAGACCCAGTACTTC	CSAPPQGGLETQYF	TRBJ2-5	.	many	TRBV20-1
TGTGCCAGCAGCTCCGGACAGCCTTCCTATGGCTACACCTTC	CASSSGQPSYGYTF	TRBJ1-2	.	.	TRBV7-2
TGCGCCAGCAGCTTGGCGGTGACAGGGGGATCGAGTGAAAAACTGTTTTTT	CASSLAVTGGSSEKLFF	TRBJ1-4	TRBD1	.	TRBV5-1
TGCAGCGTTGACCGGTCGAACACCGGGGAGCTGTTTTTT	CSVDRSNTGELFF	TRBJ2-2	.	many	TRBV29-1
TGCAGCGTTGGAACAGCTAATGAAAAACTGTTTTTT	CSVGTANEKLFF	TRBJ1-4	.	many	TRBV29-1
TGTGCCAGCAGTGGATTTGGGCGGGAGGTTAATGAGCAGTTCTTC	CASSGFGREVNEQFF	TRBJ2-1	TRBD2	.	TRBV27
TGTGCCAGCAGTTACAGACGGGGGAACTCTGGGGCCAACGTCCTGACTTTC	CASSYRRGNSGANVLTF	TRBJ2-6	.	.	TRBV12-3/TRBV12-4
TGTGCCAGCAGTTTAAGACTAGCGGGAGGAGATACGCAGTATTTT	CASSLRLAGGDTQYF	TRBJ2-3	TRBD2	.	TRBV12-3/TRBV12-4
TGTGCCAGTACCTGGACAGGGGCTAACTATGGCTACACCTTC	CASTWTGANYGYTF	TRBJ1-2	TRBD1	few	TRBV19
TGTGCCAGCAGCTTGTCCTGGGATCAGCCCCAGCATTTT	CASSLSWDQPQHF	TRBJ1-5	.	many	TRBV5-4
TGTGCCAGCTATAGCAGCGGGACTTTGAGGAAGTATTTT	CASYSSGTLRKYF	TRBJ2-3	TRBD2	.	TRBV28
TGTGCCAGCAGTGAATACACTAACTATGGCTACACCTTC	CASSEYTNYGYTF	TRBJ1-2	.	many	TRBV25-1
TGTGCCAGCAGCCCTGGTGGACTAGCACGCAATGAGCAGTTCTTC	CASSPGGLARNEQFF	TRBJ2-1	TRBD2	.	TRBV4-2
TGCGCCAGCAGCTTGGATTGGGGACCCAATTCCTACGAGCAGTACTTC	CASSLDWGPNSYEQYF	TRBJ2-7	.	many	TRBV5-1
TGCAGTGCTAGTCCCCCCGGGGCTAGCGGGAGTGGGACCCAGTACTTC	CSASPPGASGSGTQYF	TRBJ2-5	TRBD2	few	TRBV20-1
TGTGCCAGCAGCTTAAACAGGGGACAGGGGTTATACAATGAGCAGTTCTTC	CASSLNRGQGLYNEQFF	TRBJ2-1	TRBD1	.	TRBV7-2
TGTGCCAGCAGCCAAGACGGGAGTGATCGCTCCTACAATGAGCAGTTCTTC	CASSQDGSDRSYNEQFF	TRBJ2-1	.	.	TRBV14
TGTGCCATCAGATCGGATAGTTCTGGGTACGAGCAGTACTTC	CAIRSDSSGYEQYF	TRBJ2-7	.	many	TRBV10-3
TGCAGTGCTCCGGACAGGGGAAGAAATCAGCCCCAGCATTTT	CSAPDRGRNQPQHF	TRBJ1-5	TRBD1	few	TRBV20-1
TGTGCCAGCAGTCCCCAATGGTATCTTACCGATGGGACCCAGTACTTC	CASSPQWYLTDGTQYF	TRBJ2-5	.	few	TRBV28
TGCGCCAGCAGCCAAGATATAGTAGGAACAGCGACAGATACGCAGTATTTT	CASSQDIVGTATDTQYF	TRBJ2-3	.	.	TRBV4-3
TGCAGTGCTGGGCGGGAACAAGATACGCAGTATTTT	CSAGREQDTQYF	TRBJ2-3	.	.	TRBV20-1
TGCAGTGCCATACCAGGGGGGGGGGACAATGAGCAGTTCTTC	CSAIPGGGDNEQFF	TRBJ2-1	.	.	TRBV20-1
TGTGCCAGCAGTTTAGCGCTACAGGGTTCGGGCACCGGGGAGCTGTTTTTT	CASSLALQGSGTGELFF	TRBJ2-2	.	.	TRBV12-3/TRBV12-4
TGCGCCAGCATGGAAGGGCGGTTGACTAATGAAAAACTGTTTTTT	CASMEGRLTNEKLFF	TRBJ1-4	.	many	TRBV5-1
TGTGCCAGCAGTTTACGGGAAGGGTACACTGAAGCTTTCTTT	CASSLREGYTEAFF	TRBJ1-1	.	few	TRBV12-3/TRBV12-4
TGTGCCAGCAGCTCACACAGGGAGCCCTACAATGAGCAGTTCTTC	CASSSHREPYNEQFF	TRBJ2-1	.	.	TRBV28
TGCGCCAGCAGCGGGACACGGGCTAACTATGGCTACACCTTC	CASSGTRANYGYTF	TRBJ1-2	.	many	TRBV5-1
TGTGCCACCAGCAGAGACAGGACAGGGGTGCAGCCCCAGCATTTT	CATSRDRTGVQPQHF	TRBJ1-5	TRBD1	.	TRBV15
TGCAGCGCCGGATTGGATAGCGGAATAAGAGATACGCAGTATTTT	CSAGLDSGIRDTQYF	TRBJ2-3	.	.	TRBV29-1
TGTGCCAGCAGTAGGGAAAGCGGAGAGCACTACAATGAGCAGTTCTTC	CASSRESGEHYNEQFF	TRBJ2-1	.	.	TRBV28
TGCAGCGCTCTGACAGGGGGGCAGCCCCAGCATTTT	CSALTGGQPQHF	TRBJ1-5	TRBD1	many	TRBV29-1
TGCGCCAGCAGTGAAGGCCAGGGGGTTGTAGATACGCAGTATTTT	CASSEGQGVVDTQYF	TRBJ2-3	TRBD1	few	TRBV10-1
TGTGCCAGCAGTGAATCACAGGACCCCTACTACGAGCAGTACTTC	CASSESQDPYYEQYF	TRBJ2-7	.	once	TRBV25-1